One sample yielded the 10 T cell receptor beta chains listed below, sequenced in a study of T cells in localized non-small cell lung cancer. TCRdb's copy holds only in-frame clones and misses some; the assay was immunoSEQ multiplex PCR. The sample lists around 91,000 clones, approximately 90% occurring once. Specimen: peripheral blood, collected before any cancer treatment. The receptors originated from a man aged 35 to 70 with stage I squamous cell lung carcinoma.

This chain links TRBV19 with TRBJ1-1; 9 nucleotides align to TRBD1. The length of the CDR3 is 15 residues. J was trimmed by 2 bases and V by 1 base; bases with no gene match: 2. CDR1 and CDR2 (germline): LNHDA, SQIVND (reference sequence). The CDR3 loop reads CASSIGTGVNTEAFF. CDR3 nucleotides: TGTGCCAGTAGTATAGGGACAGGGGTTAACACTGAAGCTTTCTTT. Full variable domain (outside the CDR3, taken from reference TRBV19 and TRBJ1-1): DGGITQSPKYLFRKEGQNVTLSCEQNLNHDAMYWYRQDPGQGLRLIYYSQIVNDFQKGDIAEGYSVSREKKESFPLTVTSAQKNPTAFYLCASSIGTGVNTEAFFGQGTRLTVV.

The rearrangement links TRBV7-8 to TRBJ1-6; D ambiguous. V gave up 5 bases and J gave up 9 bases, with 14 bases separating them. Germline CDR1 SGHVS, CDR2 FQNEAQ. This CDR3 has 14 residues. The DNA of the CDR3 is TGTGCCAGCAGCCCTGGGGAGGGCGGTTCACCCCTCCACTTT. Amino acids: CASSPGEGGSPLHF.

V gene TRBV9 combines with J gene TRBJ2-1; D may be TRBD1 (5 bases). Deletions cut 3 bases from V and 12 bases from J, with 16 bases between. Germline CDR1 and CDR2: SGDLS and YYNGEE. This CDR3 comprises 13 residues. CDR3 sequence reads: CASSGKVGTGQFF. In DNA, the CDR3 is TGTGCCAGCAGCGGGAAGGTAGGAACAGGGCAGTTCTTC.

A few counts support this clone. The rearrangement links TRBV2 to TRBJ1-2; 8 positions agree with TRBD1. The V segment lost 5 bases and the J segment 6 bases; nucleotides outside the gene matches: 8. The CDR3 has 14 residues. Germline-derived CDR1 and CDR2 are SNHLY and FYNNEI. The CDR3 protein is CASSRTGLGDGYTF. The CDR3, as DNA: TGTGCCAGCAGTAGGACAGGGCTTGGGGATGGCTACACCTTC.

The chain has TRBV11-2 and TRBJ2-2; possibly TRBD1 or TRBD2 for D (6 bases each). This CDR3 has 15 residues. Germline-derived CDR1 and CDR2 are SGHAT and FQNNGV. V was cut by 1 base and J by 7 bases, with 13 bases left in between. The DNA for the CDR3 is TGTGCCAGCAGCTTAGTTCGGGGGCGTATCGGGGAGCTGTTTTTT. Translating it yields CASSLVRGRIGELFF.

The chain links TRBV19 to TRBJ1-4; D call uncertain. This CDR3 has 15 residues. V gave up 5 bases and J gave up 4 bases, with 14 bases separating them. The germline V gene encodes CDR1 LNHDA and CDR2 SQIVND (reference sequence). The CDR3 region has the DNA TGTGCCAGTAGTGCAAACAGTTACTTTAATGAAAAACTGTTTTTT. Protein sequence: CASSANSYFNEKLFF.

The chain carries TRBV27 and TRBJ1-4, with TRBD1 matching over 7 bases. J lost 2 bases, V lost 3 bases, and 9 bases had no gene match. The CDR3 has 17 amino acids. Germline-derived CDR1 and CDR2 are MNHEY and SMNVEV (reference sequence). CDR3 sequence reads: CASSFPDRIRTNEKLFF. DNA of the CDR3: TGTGCCAGCAGTTTCCCGGACAGGATTCGGACTAATGAAAAACTGTTTTTT.

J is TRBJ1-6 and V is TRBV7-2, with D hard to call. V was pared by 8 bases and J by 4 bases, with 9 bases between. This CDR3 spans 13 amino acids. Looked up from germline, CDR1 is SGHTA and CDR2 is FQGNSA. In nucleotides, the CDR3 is TGTGCCAGCTTACAGCAGTATAATTCACCCCTCCACTTT. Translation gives CASLQQYNSPLHF.

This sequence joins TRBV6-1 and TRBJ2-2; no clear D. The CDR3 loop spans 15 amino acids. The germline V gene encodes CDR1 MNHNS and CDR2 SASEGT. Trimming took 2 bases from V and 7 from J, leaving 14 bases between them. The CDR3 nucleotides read TGTGCCAGCAGTGAATTTTCACGGTCGATCGGGGAGCTGTTTTTT. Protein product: CASSEFSRSIGELFF.

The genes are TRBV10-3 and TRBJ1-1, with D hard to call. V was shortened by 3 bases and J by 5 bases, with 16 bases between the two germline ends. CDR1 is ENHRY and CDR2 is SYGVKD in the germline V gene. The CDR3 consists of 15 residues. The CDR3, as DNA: TGTGCCATCAGTGAAATCGGCCCAGTTTCGACTGAAGCTTTCTTT. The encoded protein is CAISEIGPVSTEAFF.